Below, one T cell receptor beta chain is given with its context. Original handling: The assay estimated nucleated cells by amplifying reference gene primers. Profiled with immunoSEQ multiplex PCR; TCRdb holds only in-frame clones, not every one. The DNA gave D and trimming, while V, J and clone size come from that table. The sample lists about 340,000 clones, around four fifths occurring once. This sample was taken from a study of blood T cell repertoires in COVID-19. The wider study: Acute-phase and convalescent COVID-19 samples originated in the United States, Italy and Spain. PBMCs, B-cell-depleted T cells, or T cells provided the cDNA or gDNA that made up the material.

In germline, CDR1 is SGHTA, CDR2 FQGNSA. The ends were cut back, 0 bases at V and 5 bases at J, with 11 bases in the middle. CDR3 size: 15 residues. Sample: peripheral blood. This sequence joins TRBV7-2 and TRBJ2-1; tentative D call: TRBD2 (5 bases). This TCR came from a man aged 30 to 39 with active or convalescent COVID-19. The CDR3 here is CASSLARGFHNEQFF. The CDR3 region has the DNA TGTGCCAGCAGCTTAGCTAGAGGGTTTCACAATGAGCAGTTCTTC.